This is a list of T cell receptor beta chains from one sample in a study of cytomegalovirus exposure and HLA in healthy donors. Sequenced by immunoSEQ multiplex PCR; TCRdb stores in-frame clones only, minus some. Here the sample spans 250,000 to 300,000 clones, nearly 95% being singletons. Specimen: PBMCs. The receptors originated from a girl aged 2 to 9 in good health and CMV-seronegative. Both conserved end residues are part of each CDR3. The D gene is left open where the match is weak. Clone size is shown for a subset of rows, as once, few, many or a class of expanded clone.

>NA|NA|TRBV4-1|TRBJ1-5
TGCGCCAGCAGCCCAGGGCTACTTCGGATCCCCCTACGGCCCCAGCATTTT
CASSPGLLRIPLRPQHF
>TRBD2|few|TRBV27|TRBJ2-7
TGTGCCAGCAGAACAGCCGGGACTAGCGGGAGGGCCTTGCTCGAGCAGTACTTC
CASRTAGTSGRALLEQYF
>TRBD2|NA|TRBV6-6|TRBJ2-3
TGTGCCAGCACTTTAGCCGGGACTAGCAGCACAGATACGCAGTATTTT
CASTLAGTSSTDTQYF
>NA|NA|TRBV6-5|TRBJ2-7
TGTGCCAGCAGGCCGCGGGGTAGATACGAGCAGTACTTC
CASRPRGRYEQYF
>TRBD2|NA|TRBV19|TRBJ2-7
TGTGCCAGTAGTATAGAACTAGCGGGCGATCTCAGCGAGCAGTACTTC
CASSIELAGDLSEQYF
>TRBD2|NA|TRBV4-1|TRBJ2-5
TGCGCCAGCAGCCAACCCGGACTAGCGGGAGGCGCGGAGACCCAGTACTTC
CASSQPGLAGGAETQYF
>NA|once|TRBV9|TRBJ2-2
TGTGCCAGCAGCCCACACAGGGCGAACACCGGGGAGCTGTTTTTT
CASSPHRANTGELFF
>NA|NA|TRBV30|TRBJ2-1
TGTGCCTGGAGTGGTGACAGGACTTACTACAATGAGCAGTTCTTC
CAWSGDRTYYNEQFF
>TRBD2|NA|TRBV5-1|TRBJ2-3
TGCGCCAGCAGCTTCACGGTACTAGCGGGGGGCCCTTCTAGCACAGATACGCAGTATTTT
CASSFTVLAGGPSSTDTQYF
>NA|NA|TRBV6-4|TRBJ2-2
TGTGCCAGCAGTGATGCCCAGGGATACACCGGGGAGCTGTTTTTT
CASSDAQGYTGELFF
>TRBD1|NA|TRBV30|TRBJ2-5
TGTGCCTGGGATACCAAGACAGGGGGTGGAGAGACCCAGTACTTC
CAWDTKTGGGETQYF
>NA|NA|TRBV25-1|TRBJ2-7
TGTGCCAGCAGTGAAACAGCGGACGGCCACGAGCAGTACTTC
CASSETADGHEQYF
>TRBD2|NA|TRBV27|TRBJ2-7
TGTGCCAGCAGTACACGGGACTACTACGAGCAGTACTTC
CASSTRDYYEQYF
>TRBD2|NA|TRBV11-2|TRBJ2-3
TGTGCCAGCACGTCGAAGCCCTCATGGGACTACCCTAGGGATACGCAGTATTTT
CASTSKPSWDYPRDTQYF
>TRBD1|once|TRBV29-1|TRBJ2-4
TGCAGCGTTGTATCGGGACAGGGGGCCAAAAACATTCAGTACTTC
CSVVSGQGAKNIQYF
>TRBD2|NA|TRBV10-3|TRBJ2-1
TGTGCCATCAGTGAAGCTAGCGGAACCTACAATGAGCAGTTCTTC
CAISEASGTYNEQFF
>NA|NA|TRBV5-8|TRBJ2-7
TGTGCCAGCAGCTCGCGGGCGGGCTACGAGCAGTACTTC
CASSSRAGYEQYF
>NA|NA|TRBV7-6|TRBJ2-3
TGTGCCAGCAGCCCGACGGGAGATACGCAGTATTTT
CASSPTGDTQYF